This T cell receptor (beta chain) is from a study of blood T cell repertoires in COVID-19. For the study at large: Collection of acute and convalescent COVID-19 samples took place in the United States, Italy and Spain. Sources were T cells, B-cell-depleted T cells, or PBMCs; the material itself was cDNA or gDNA.

Original processing methods: Reference gene primer amplification gave nucleated cell count estimates. Profiling relied on immunoSEQ multiplex PCR, and the TCRdb table lists in-frame clones only, not all of them. From that table come the V and J calls and clone size; the DNA was used to work out D and trimming. Of roughly 310,000 clones in the sample, roughly nine tenths are singletons; the top ten hold around 2.6%. The cohort comprised adults aged roughly 18 to 95 years residing in approximately 25 US areas. Germline CDR1 LGHDT, CDR2 YNNKEL (reference sequence). CDR3 size: 17 residues. V gave up 4 bases and J gave up 4 bases; unmatched junction bases: 10.

Sequenced input: PBMCs or T cells enriched from blood (not recorded which). This chain connects TRBV3-1 (or the pseudogene TRBV3-2) to TRBJ1-6; the match to TRBD1 covers 7 bases. The TCR comes from a man in his fifties or sixties who had recovered from COVID-19. As DNA, the CDR3 is TGTGCCAGCAGCCCCCCCACCGCGGGACAGTATAATTCACCCCTCCACTTT. This sequence encodes CASSPPTAGQYNSPLHF.